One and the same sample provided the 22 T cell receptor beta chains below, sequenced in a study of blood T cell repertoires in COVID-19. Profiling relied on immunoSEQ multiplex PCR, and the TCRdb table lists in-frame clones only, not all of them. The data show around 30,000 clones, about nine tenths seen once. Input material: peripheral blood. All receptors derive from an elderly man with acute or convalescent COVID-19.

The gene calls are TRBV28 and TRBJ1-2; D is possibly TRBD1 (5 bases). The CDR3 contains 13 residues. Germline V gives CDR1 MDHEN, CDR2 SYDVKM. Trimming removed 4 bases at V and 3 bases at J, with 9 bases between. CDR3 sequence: CASSSGWDYGYTF. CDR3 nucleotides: TGTGCCAGCAGTTCAGGGTGGGACTATGGCTACACCTTC.

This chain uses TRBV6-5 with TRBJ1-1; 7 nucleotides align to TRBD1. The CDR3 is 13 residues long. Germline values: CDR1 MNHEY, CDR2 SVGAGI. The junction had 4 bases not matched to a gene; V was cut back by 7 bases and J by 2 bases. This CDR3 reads CASTGQLNTEAFF. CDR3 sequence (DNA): TGTGCCAGCACGGGACAGCTCAACACTGAAGCTTTCTTT.

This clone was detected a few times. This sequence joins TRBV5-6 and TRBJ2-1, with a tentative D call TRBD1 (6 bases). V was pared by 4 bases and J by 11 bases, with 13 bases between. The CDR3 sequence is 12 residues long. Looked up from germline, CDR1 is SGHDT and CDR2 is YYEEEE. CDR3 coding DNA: TGTGCCAGCAGCCCAGGACAGTACAAGCAGTTCTTC. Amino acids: CASSPGQYKQFF. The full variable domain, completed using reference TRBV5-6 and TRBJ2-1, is DAGVTQSPTHLIKTRGQQVTLRCSPKSGHDTVSWYQQALGQGPQFIFQYYEEEERQRGNFPDRFSGHQFPNYSSELNVNALLLGDSALYLCASSPGQYKQFFGPGTRLTVL.

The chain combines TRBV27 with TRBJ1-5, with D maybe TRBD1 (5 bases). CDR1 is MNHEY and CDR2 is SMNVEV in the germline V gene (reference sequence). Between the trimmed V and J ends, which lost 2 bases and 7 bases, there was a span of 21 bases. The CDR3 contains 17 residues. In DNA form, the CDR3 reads TGTGCCAGCAGTTTAGTCAGGTCGGGCAGGGATAGGCAGCCCCAGCATTTT. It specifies CASSLVRSGRDRQPQHF.

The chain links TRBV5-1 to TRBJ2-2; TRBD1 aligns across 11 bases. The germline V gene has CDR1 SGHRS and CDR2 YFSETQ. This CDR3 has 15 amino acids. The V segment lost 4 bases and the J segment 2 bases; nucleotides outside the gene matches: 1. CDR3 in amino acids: CASSRTGGNTGELFF. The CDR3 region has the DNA TGCGCCAGCAGCAGGACAGGGGGCAACACCGGGGAGCTGTTTTTT.

The chain's CDR3 is CASSQVTSSGNTIYF. In nucleotides, the CDR3 is TGCGCCAGCAGCCAAGTGACAAGCTCTGGAAACACCATATATTTT. The chain carries TRBV4-1 and TRBJ1-3, with unresolved D. CDR3 size: 15 residues. With 1 base removed from V and 0 bases from J, the gap between germline ends came to 7 bases. The germline V gene has CDR1 MGHRA and CDR2 YSYEKL.

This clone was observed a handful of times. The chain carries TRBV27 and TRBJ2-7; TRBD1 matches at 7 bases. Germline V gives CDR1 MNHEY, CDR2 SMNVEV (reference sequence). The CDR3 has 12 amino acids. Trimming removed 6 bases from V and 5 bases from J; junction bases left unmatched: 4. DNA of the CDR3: TGTGCCAGCAGAACAGGGGACCACGAGCAGTACTTC. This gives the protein CASRTGDHEQYF.

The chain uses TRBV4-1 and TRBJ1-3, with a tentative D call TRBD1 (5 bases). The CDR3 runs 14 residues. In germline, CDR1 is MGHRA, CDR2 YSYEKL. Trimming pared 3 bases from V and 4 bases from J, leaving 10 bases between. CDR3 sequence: CASSQHQGGNTIYF. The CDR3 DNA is TGCGCCAGCAGCCAGCATCAGGGAGGAAACACCATATATTTT.

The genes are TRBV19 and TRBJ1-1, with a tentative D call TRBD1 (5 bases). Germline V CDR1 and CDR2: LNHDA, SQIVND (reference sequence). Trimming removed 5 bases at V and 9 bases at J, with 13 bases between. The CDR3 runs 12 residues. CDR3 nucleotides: TGTGCCAGTAGTCAACAGGTGAACAAAGCTTTCTTT. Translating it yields CASSQQVNKAFF.

CDR3 in DNA: TGTGCCAGCGCCGAACAGGGGAACGCTGGAAACACCATATATTTT. The encoded protein is CASAEQGNAGNTIYF. The J gene is TRBJ1-3, the V gene TRBV2; 7 positions agree with TRBD1. Germline CDR1 SNHLY, CDR2 FYNNEI. The CDR3 totals 15 residues. V was clipped by 8 bases and J by 2 bases; unmatched bases: 9.

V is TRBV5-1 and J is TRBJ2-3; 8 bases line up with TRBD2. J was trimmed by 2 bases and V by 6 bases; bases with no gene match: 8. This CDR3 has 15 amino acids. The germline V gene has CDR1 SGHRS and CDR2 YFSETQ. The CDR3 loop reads CASTGRGGDTDTQYF. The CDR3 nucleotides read TGCGCCAGCACCGGCCGGGGGGGGGACACAGATACGCAGTATTTT.

CDR3 residues: CATSRVIGQRDQPQHF. The CDR3 region has the DNA TGTGCCACCAGCAGAGTTATAGGGCAGAGGGATCAGCCCCAGCATTTT. The rearrangement joins TRBV15 to TRBJ1-5; the D is unclear. V gave up 1 base and J gave up 5 bases, with 15 bases separating them. Germline loops: CDR1 LNHNV, CDR2 YYDKDF (reference sequence). The CDR3 contains 16 residues.

The CDR3 region is CASSLGTGGSDTQYF. CDR3 DNA sequence: TGTGCCAGTAGTCTCGGGACAGGGGGTTCCGATACGCAGTATTTT. J is TRBJ2-3 and V is TRBV19, with 11 nucleotides matching TRBD1. This CDR3 is built from 15 residues. Per germline, CDR1 LNHDA and CDR2 SQIVND (reference sequence). V lost 5 bases to trimming and J lost 6 bases; unmatched junction nucleotides: 7.

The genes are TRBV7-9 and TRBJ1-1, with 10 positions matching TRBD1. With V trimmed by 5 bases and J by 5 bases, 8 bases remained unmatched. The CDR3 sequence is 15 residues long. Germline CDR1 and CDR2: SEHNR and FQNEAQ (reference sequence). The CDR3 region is CASSTGQGDGTEAFF. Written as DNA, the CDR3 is TGTGCCAGCAGCACCGGACAGGGGGATGGTACTGAAGCTTTCTTT. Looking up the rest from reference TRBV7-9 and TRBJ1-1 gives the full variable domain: DTGVSQNPRHKITKRGQNVTFRCDPISEHNRLYWYRQTLGQGPEFLTYFQNEAQLEKSRLLSDRFSAERPKGSFSTLEIQRTEQGDSAMYLCASSTGQGDGTEAFFGQGTRLTVV.

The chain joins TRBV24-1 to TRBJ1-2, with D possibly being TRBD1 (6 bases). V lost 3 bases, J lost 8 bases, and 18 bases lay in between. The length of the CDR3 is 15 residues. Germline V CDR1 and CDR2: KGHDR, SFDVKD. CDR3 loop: CATSDPSRRQGGYTF. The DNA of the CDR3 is TGTGCCACCAGTGATCCATCCCGAAGGCAGGGGGGCTACACCTTC.

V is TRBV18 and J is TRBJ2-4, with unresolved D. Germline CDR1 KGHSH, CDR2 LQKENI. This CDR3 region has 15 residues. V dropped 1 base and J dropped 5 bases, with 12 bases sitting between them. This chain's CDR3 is CASSPRSGTENIQYF. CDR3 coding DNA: TGTGCCAGCTCACCACGCTCAGGAACCGAAAACATTCAGTACTTC.

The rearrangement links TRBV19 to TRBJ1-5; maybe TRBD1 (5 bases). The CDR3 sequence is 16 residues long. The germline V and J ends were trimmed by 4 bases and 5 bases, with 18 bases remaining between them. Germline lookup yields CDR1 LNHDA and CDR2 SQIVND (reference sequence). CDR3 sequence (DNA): TGTGCCAGTAGTACTAAAGGGGAGGCGGTTTATCAGCCCCAGCATTTT. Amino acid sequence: CASSTKGEAVYQPQHF.

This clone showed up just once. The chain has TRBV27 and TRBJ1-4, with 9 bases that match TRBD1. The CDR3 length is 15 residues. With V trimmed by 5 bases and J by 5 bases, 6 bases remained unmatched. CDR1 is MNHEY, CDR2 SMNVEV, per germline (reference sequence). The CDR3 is CASSLNRGRNEKLFF. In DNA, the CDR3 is TGTGCCAGCAGTCTGAACAGGGGGCGAAATGAAAAACTGTTTTTT.

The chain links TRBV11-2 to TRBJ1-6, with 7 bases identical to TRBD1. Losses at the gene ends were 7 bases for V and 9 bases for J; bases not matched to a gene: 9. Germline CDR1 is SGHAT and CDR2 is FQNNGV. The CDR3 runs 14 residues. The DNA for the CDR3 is TGTGCCAGCACCCTGAGACAGGGAGGTTCACCCCTCCACTTT. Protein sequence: CASTLRQGGSPLHF.

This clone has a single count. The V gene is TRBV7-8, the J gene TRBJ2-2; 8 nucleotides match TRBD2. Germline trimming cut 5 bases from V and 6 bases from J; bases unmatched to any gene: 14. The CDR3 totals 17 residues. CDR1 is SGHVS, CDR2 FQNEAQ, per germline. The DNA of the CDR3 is TGTGCCAGCAGCCGAAGAAATAGCGGGGAGGTCCCCGGGGAGCTGTTTTTT. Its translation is CASSRRNSGEVPGELFF.

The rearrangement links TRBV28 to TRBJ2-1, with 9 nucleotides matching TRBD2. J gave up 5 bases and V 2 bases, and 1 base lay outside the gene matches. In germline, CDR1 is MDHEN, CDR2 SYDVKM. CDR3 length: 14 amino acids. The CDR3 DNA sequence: TGTGCCAGCAGTTTACTAGCGGGGCACAATGAGCAGTTCTTC. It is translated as CASSLLAGHNEQFF.

The CDR3 spells CASRRSGGQETQYF. The CDR3 DNA reads TGTGCCAGCAGAAGGAGCGGGGGTCAAGAGACCCAGTACTTC. The rearrangement uses TRBV6-5 and TRBJ2-5, with 8 bases identical to TRBD2. Germline V gene data show CDR1 as MNHEY and CDR2 as SVGAGI. V dropped 6 bases and J dropped 2; count of bases not matched to a gene: 5. This CDR3 is built from 14 residues.